The sequence of this T cell receptor (beta chain) was determined in a study of spatial heterogeneity in lung cancer. Across the study: The library had UMIs, and each TCR and UMI pair averaged more than ten raw reads.

Relative to its sample, this clonotype is medium-sized (0.01 to 0.1%). The time point was: sample taken at primary tumor resection. The donors comprised around 76 untreated early-stage non-small cell lung cancer patients. Extraction of whole RNA from tumor, nontumor lung or frozen PBMC preceded unsorted sequencing. Via MiXCR, TCRdb re-called the 5' RACE reads, giving one row per CDR3 protein. The sample includes 2,500 to 3,000 distinct CDR3 sequences, approximately 3% of them seen just once. Sequences were derived from normal lung tissue next to the tumor, sampled at surgery. This receptor was identified in a male donor with early-stage non-small cell lung cancer.

The CDR3 loop is CASSYDRNNEQFF. The CDR3 coding sequence is TGTGCCAGCAGTTACGACAGAAACAATGAGCAGTTCTTC. This chain links TRBV6-6 with TRBJ2-1, with D perhaps matching TRBD1 (5 bases). The CDR3 loop spans 13 amino acids. Germline V lookup: CDR1 MNHNY, CDR2 SVGAGI (reference sequence). Trimming took off 2 bases at V and 5 bases at J, with 7 bases between the two ends.